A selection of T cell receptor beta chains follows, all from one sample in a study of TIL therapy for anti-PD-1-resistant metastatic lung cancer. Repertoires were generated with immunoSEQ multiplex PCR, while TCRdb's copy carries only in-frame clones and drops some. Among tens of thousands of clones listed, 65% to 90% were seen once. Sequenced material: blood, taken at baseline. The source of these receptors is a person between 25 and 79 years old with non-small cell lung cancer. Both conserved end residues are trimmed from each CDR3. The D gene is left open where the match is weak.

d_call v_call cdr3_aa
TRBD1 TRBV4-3 ASSQDVTGELSNQPQH
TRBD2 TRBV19 ASSIGTSYSTDTQY
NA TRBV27 ASSLVQNYNEQF
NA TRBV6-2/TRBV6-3 ASSLDGNYGYT
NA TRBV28 ASSSPRDHKAF
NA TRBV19 ASSTFAAISETQY
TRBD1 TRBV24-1 ATSDLTGQGIYEQY
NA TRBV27 ASSSTAFSNQPQH
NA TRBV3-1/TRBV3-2 ASSQGGRGSSYEQY
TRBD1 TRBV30 ASTPGTGNTEAF
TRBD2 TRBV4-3 ASSQSLWTSGETARTDTQY
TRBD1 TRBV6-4 ASSDGTGGNEQF
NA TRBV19 ASKYGVRSNQPQH
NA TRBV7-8 ASSLDSTGNTIY